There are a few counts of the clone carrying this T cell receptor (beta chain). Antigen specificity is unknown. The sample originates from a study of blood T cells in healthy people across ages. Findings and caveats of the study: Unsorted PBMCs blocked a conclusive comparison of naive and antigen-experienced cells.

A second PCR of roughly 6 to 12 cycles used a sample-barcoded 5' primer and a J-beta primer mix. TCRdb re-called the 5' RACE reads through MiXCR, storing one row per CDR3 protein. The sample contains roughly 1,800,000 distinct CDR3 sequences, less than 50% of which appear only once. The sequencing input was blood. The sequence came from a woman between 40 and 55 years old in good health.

CDR3 sequence (DNA): TGCGCCAGCAGCTTGGCCGCCGGGATTGAAGCTTTCTTT. It specifies CASSLAAGIEAFF. The chain uses TRBV5-1 and TRBJ1-1; D gene unclear. This CDR3 is 13 amino acids long. Germline-derived CDR1 and CDR2 are SGHRS and YFSETQ. Trimming shortened V by 0 bases and J by 7 bases, and 10 bases separated the two germline ends.